This TCR beta chain appears in the sequencing data of a study of CD8 T cells in ankylosing spondylitis. Study-wide results and caveats: In ankylosing spondylitis blood, a motif of fewer than 10 highly homologous TCR beta variants appeared characteristic. In the blood and synovial fluid of reactive arthritis, some motif variants had been previously reported. Relatively rare in peripheral blood, disease-linked clones were also CD8+.

Researchers built TCR beta libraries using quantitative 5'-RACE with molecular barcodes. TCRdb used MiXCR to reprocess the 5' RACE reads, holding one entry per CDR3 protein. The data show about 840,000 distinct CDR3 sequences, approximately 10% seen once. The germline CDR1 and CDR2 sequences are SNHLY and FYNNEI. Between the trimmed V and J ends, which lost 7 bases and 0 bases, there was a span of 13 bases. The CDR3 length is 14 residues. Remarks on this clonotype: The antigen remains unidentified.

Material: blood, either unsorted or a sorted T cell fraction (not recorded which). J is TRBJ2-7 and V is TRBV2, with TRBD2 as a possible D gene (5 bases). The clonotype originates from a male donor with ankylosing spondylitis. The CDR3 reads CASTGLGSSYEQYF. CDR3 DNA sequence: TGTGCCAGCACCGGACTGGGCAGCTCCTACGAGCAGTACTTC.